Here is one T cell receptor beta chain with its context. Its antigen is not identified. At deep level, the assay was performed. Data came from immunoSEQ multiplex PCR; TCRdb stores just in-frame clones and leaves some out. The sample records about 480,000 clones, 75% to 80% being singletons. Trimming stripped 5 bases from V and 11 bases from J, with 18 bases between. Looked up from germline, CDR1 is KGHSH and CDR2 is LQKENI. The CDR3 is 13 amino acids. This sample stems from a study of shared clonotypes between healthy human individuals. Study results and caveats: Depth of sequencing was expected to influence donor clonotype sharing.

The TCR comes from a woman aged 35 to 49 in good health. Some clones in this sample may be carry-over from other donors' samples. The sequenced sample was PBMCs. The chain couples TRBV18 to TRBJ2-5; D perhaps matches TRBD2 (5 bases). CDR3 nucleotide sequence: TGTGCCAGCTCATCCCAGTCGAGGGATGGGCAGTACTTC. Its protein product is CASSSQSRDGQYF.